These 8 T cell receptor beta chains were all obtained from the same sample, sequenced in a study of early T cells in non-severe SARS-CoV-2 infection. TCRdb ran MiXCR on the 5' RACE reads and lists one entry per CDR3 protein. Of tens of thousands of distinct CDR3 sequences listed, roughly 17% are singletons. Sequenced here: whole blood, sampled at baseline. Every receptor here comes from an adult who was a healthcare worker with PCR-confirmed SARS-CoV-2 infection or an uninfected control (not recorded which).

The J gene is TRBJ2-7, the V gene TRBV28, with TRBD1 matching over 10 bases. The J segment lost 4 bases and the V segment lost 8 bases, leaving 2 bases of the junction unmatched. CDR3 length: 12 amino acids. The germline V gene has CDR1 MDHEN and CDR2 SYDVKM. CDR3 in amino acids: CASGQGGYEQYF. The CDR3 DNA is TGTGCCAGCGGACAGGGGGGGTACGAGCAGTACTTC. Variable domain in full (rest from reference TRBV28 and TRBJ2-7): DVKVTQSSRYLVKRTGEKVFLECVQDMDHENMFWYRQDPGLGLRLIYFSYDVKMKEKGDIPEGYSVSREKKERFSLILESASTNQTSMYLCASGQGGYEQYFGPGTRLTVT.

The CDR3 sequence is CASSLSAEKLFF. As DNA, the CDR3 is TGTGCCAGCAGTTTATCCGCTGAAAAACTGTTTTTT. The gene calls are TRBV28 and TRBJ1-4; no definite D call. Trimming took 1 base from V and 7 from J, leaving 4 bases between them. The germline CDR1 and CDR2 sequences are MDHEN and SYDVKM. This CDR3 contains 12 residues.

The chain recombines TRBV6-5 with TRBJ1-1, with a possible D match to TRBD1 (5 bases). V shed 2 bases and J shed 11 bases, with 9 bases lying between them. This CDR3 contains 11 residues. Germline V gene lookup returns CDR1 MNHEY and CDR2 SVGAGI. CDR3 DNA: TGTGCCAGCAGTTACGCAGGGCGGGCTTTCTTT. This encodes CASSYAGRAFF.

This clonotype showed up just a few times. The chain employs TRBV15 and TRBJ2-7, with 11 bases matching TRBD2. V shed 6 bases and J 3 bases; nucleotides not matched to a gene: 1. This CDR3 is built from 13 residues. Germline CDR1 and CDR2: LNHNV and YYDKDF (reference sequence). CDR3 in amino acids: CATRTSGNYEQYF. The DNA for the CDR3 is TGTGCCACCAGGACTAGCGGGAACTACGAGCAGTACTTC. The whole variable domain, filled in from reference TRBV15 and TRBJ2-7, reads DAMVIQNPRYQVTQFGKPVTLSCSQTLNHNVMYWYQQKSSQAPKLLFHYYDKDFNNEADTPDNFQSRRPNTSFCFLDIRSPGLGDTAMYLCATRTSGNYEQYFGPGTRLTVT.

This clonotype was seen a few times. The chain links TRBV6-6 to TRBJ2-1; D is uncertain. Germline V CDR1 and CDR2: MNHNY, SVGAGI (reference sequence). V was pared by 0 bases and J by 6 bases, with 15 bases between. There are 16 residues in the CDR3. The DNA of the CDR3 is TGTGCCAGCAGTTACTCTCGTCTCCCCCCCGCCAATGAGCAGTTCTTC. It yields the protein CASSYSRLPPANEQFF.

This clonotype was seen at least ten times. The V and J genes are TRBV7-2 and TRBJ2-5; D unclear. The germline V gene has CDR1 SGHTA and CDR2 FQGNSA. The CDR3 consists of 14 residues. Trimming took 0 bases from V and 7 from J, leaving 12 bases between them. The CDR3 nucleotides are TGTGCCAGCAGCTTAGCATCCATTCTAGGGACCCAGTACTTC. As protein: CASSLASILGTQYF.

This clonotype has only a few counts. The chain is built from TRBV20-1 and TRBJ2-3, with unresolved D. The CDR3 has 12 amino acids. The germline CDR1 and CDR2 sequences are DFQATT and SNEGSKA (reference sequence). V lost 7 bases and J lost 0, with 8 bases in between. The CDR3 DNA reads as TGCAGTGTCGACGGTAGCACAGATACGCAGTATTTT. It is translated as CSVDGSTDTQYF.

This clonotype was observed a few times. This sequence joins TRBV20-1 and TRBJ2-3; 10 bases match TRBD2. CDR1 and CDR2 from the germline V gene are DFQATT and SNEGSKA (reference sequence). The CDR3 totals 15 residues. J lost 3 bases, V lost 6 bases, and 9 bases had no gene match. The CDR3 protein is CSARRSTSGTDTQYF. In DNA form, the CDR3 reads TGCAGTGCCCGCCGATCGACTAGCGGGACAGATACGCAGTATTTT.